This entry lists 19 T cell receptor beta chains sequenced from one sample in a study of cytomegalovirus exposure and HLA in healthy donors. This PCR relied on a set of 60 Vbeta primers and 13 Jbeta primers. Using immunoSEQ multiplex PCR, the repertoire was profiled, and TCRdb retains in-frame clones only, with some absent. The table records some 130,000 clones, about 10% of them present only once. The sequencing input was PBMCs. Receptor source: a man aged 45-65 years in good health and CMV-seronegative.

The chain links TRBV19 to TRBJ1-1, with TRBD1 identical over 7 bases. From germline, CDR1 is LNHDA and CDR2 SQIVND (reference sequence). V shed 5 bases, J shed 1 base, and the junction held 16 bases outside the gene matches. The CDR3 runs to 18 residues. CDR3 coding DNA: TGTGCCAGTAGTCCCCGACAGGGTGTACTAACTCCGAACACTGAAGCTTTCTTT. It is translated as CASSPRQGVLTPNTEAFF.

This sequence joins TRBV5-1 and TRBJ2-1; 11 bases fit TRBD2. The V and J ends lost 0 bases and 0 bases, in that order; junction bases with no gene match: 8. This CDR3 is 19 amino acids long. Germline CDR1 is SGHRS and CDR2 is YFSETQ. The CDR3 nucleotides are TGCGCCAGCAGCTTGGGTCTAGCGGGAGGTTTGAGCTCCTACAATGAGCAGTTCTTC. This sequence encodes CASSLGLAGGLSSYNEQFF.

This clone was observed a handful of times. The genes are TRBV21-1 and TRBJ1-4. TRBV21-1 is shown as a pseudogene. The CDR3 totals 16 residues. The CDR3 here is CASSKGLAVRGEKLFF. The CDR3 coding sequence is TGTGCCAGCAGCAAAGGTTTGGCAGTTCGGGGTGAAAAACTGTTTTTT.

V gene TRBV4-3 combines with J gene TRBJ1-3; a weak D match, TRBD1 (6 bases). Germline V gene data show CDR1 as LGHNA and CDR2 as YSLEER. Trimming pared 0 bases from V and 5 bases from J, leaving 14 bases between. There are 16 residues in the CDR3. The CDR3 DNA reads TGCGCCAGCAGCCAAGATCCGGCAGGGGAACGAAACACCATATATTTT. Encoded protein: CASSQDPAGERNTIYF.

The chain employs TRBV5-1 and TRBJ2-2, with 8 bases lining up with TRBD1. V lost 4 bases and J lost 1; bases outside the gene matches: 6. CDR1 and CDR2 (germline): SGHRS, YFSETQ. The CDR3 length is 16 residues. As DNA, the CDR3 is TGCGCCAGCAGCCAGATGGGGACAGGGAACACCGGGGAGCTGTTTTTT. Its protein product is CASSQMGTGNTGELFF.

The CDR3 region has the DNA TGTGCCAGCAGCGTAGAGCCACGGGGGGGAGGCTCTGGGGCCAACGTCCTGACTTTC. Amino acids: CASSVEPRGGGSGANVLTF. V gene TRBV9 combines with J gene TRBJ2-6; 8 bases match TRBD2. Per the germline V gene, CDR1 is SGDLS and CDR2 is YYNGEE. This CDR3 has 19 residues. With 0 bases clipped from V and 0 bases from J, the junction kept 8 bases outside the gene matches.

This clone was observed a few times. This rearrangement joins TRBV5-4 to TRBJ1-4, with TRBD1 matching over 7 bases. CDR1 is SGHNT, CDR2 YYREEE, per germline (reference sequence). The CDR3 runs to 15 residues. Trimming cost V 4 bases and J 10 bases; bases outside gene matches: 13. As DNA, the CDR3 is TGTGCCAGCAGCCACCGGACAGGACAGGACGGAAAACTGTTTTTT. This sequence encodes CASSHRTGQDGKLFF.

The rearrangement uses TRBV27 and TRBJ2-7, with D possibly being TRBD2 (6 bases). Germline V lookup: CDR1 MNHEY, CDR2 SMNVEV (reference sequence). V lost 5 bases to trimming and J lost 3 bases, with 14 bases between them. The CDR3 covers 14 residues. The CDR3 spells CASSPSDGSYEQYF. The CDR3 coding sequence is TGTGCCAGCAGTCCGTCGGACGGGAGCTACGAGCAGTACTTC.

This clone was seen more than once but under ten times. This sequence joins TRBV6-1 and TRBJ1-4; D perhaps matches TRBD1 (6 bases). Germline values: CDR1 MNHNS, CDR2 SASEGT. The CDR3 is 15 residues long. V was trimmed by 0 bases and J by 8 bases, leaving 13 bases between them. The CDR3 coding sequence is TGTGCCAGCAGTGAAGCGGGGCAGGGGTACGAAAAACTGTTTTTT. It is translated as CASSEAGQGYEKLFF.

The table lists this clone with a few counts. The gene calls are TRBV25-1 and TRBJ1-5, with no clear D. The CDR3 totals 14 residues. V was cut by 2 bases and J by 3 bases, with 8 bases left in between. Germline loops: CDR1 MGHDK, CDR2 SYGVNS. This CDR3 reads CASSEHELNQPQHF. The CDR3 coding sequence is TGTGCCAGCAGTGAACACGAACTCAATCAGCCCCAGCATTTT.

This clone was observed a few times. The chain links TRBV6-4 to TRBJ2-3; the match to TRBD2 covers 11 bases. This CDR3 has 15 amino acids. CDR1 is MRHNA and CDR2 is SNTAGT in the germline V gene. Trimming cost V 6 bases and J 1 base; bases outside gene matches: 3. The CDR3 bases are TGTGCCAGCAGCCTTAGCGGGGGGGGCACAGATACGCAGTATTTT. It specifies CASSLSGGGTDTQYF.

This clone was detected only a few times. The V call is TRBV19, the J call TRBJ1-1; TRBD1 is a possible D gene (5 bases). The germline V gene has CDR1 LNHDA and CDR2 SQIVND (reference sequence). This CDR3 is built from 15 residues. Trimming pared 4 bases from V and 3 bases from J, leaving 15 bases between. The CDR3 DNA sequence: TGTGCCAGTAGTAAGGGGTGGAAGTCGGACACTGAAGCTTTCTTT. Amino acid sequence: CASSKGWKSDTEAFF.

This clone was seen more than once but under ten times. J is TRBJ2-7 and V is TRBV5-6; possibly TRBD2 for D (5 bases). Trimming took off 6 bases at V and 7 bases at J, with 17 bases between the two ends. This CDR3 spans 13 amino acids. Germline V gene data show CDR1 as SGHDT and CDR2 as YYEEEE. The CDR3 protein is CASTPSGFGEQYF. The CDR3 bases are TGTGCCAGCACCCCCTCGGGGTTCGGGGAGCAGTACTTC.

This chain links TRBV19 with TRBJ1-1; 8 bases align to TRBD1. Germline CDR1 is LNHDA and CDR2 is SQIVND (reference sequence). The CDR3 contains 13 residues. The ends lost 3 bases at V and 11 bases at J; junction bases unmatched: 8. The CDR3 DNA reads as TGTGCCAGTAGTATGAGGGACAGGTGGGATGCTTTCTTT. This codes for CASSMRDRWDAFF.

V gene TRBV7-9 combines with J gene TRBJ1-5; D may be TRBD1 (6 bases). Trimming stripped 2 bases from V and 2 bases from J, with 13 bases between. Germline CDR1 SEHNR, CDR2 FQNEAQ (reference sequence). The CDR3 loop spans 16 amino acids. The CDR3 region has the DNA TGTGCCAGCAGCTTATGGGGGCGAGGAGGCAATCAGCCCCAGCATTTT. This encodes CASSLWGRGGNQPQHF.

In its sample, this clone was seen a few times. This chain connects TRBV6-1 to TRBJ1-3, with D possibly being TRBD1 (5 bases). The CDR3 totals 14 residues. The germline CDR1 and CDR2 sequences are MNHNS and SASEGT. Between the trimmed V and J ends, which lost 6 bases and 0 bases, there was a span of 9 bases. CDR3: CASRGLTSGNTIYF. The CDR3 bases are TGTGCCAGCAGGGGGCTTACCTCTGGAAACACCATATATTTT.

The CDR3 here is CASSLALRGTEAFF. CDR3 in DNA: TGTGCCAGCAGTTTGGCCTTACGGGGCACTGAAGCTTTCTTT. The chain joins TRBV27 to TRBJ1-1; D uncertain. The V gene's germline CDR1 is MNHEY and CDR2 SMNVEV (reference sequence). CDR3 length: 14 amino acids. The V gene lost 3 bases and the J gene lost 4 bases, with 12 bases spanning the gap.

V gene TRBV14 combines with J gene TRBJ2-7; TRBD2 might be the D (5 bases). This CDR3 is 15 amino acids long. CDR1 and CDR2 from the germline V gene are SGHDN and FVKESK. The V and J ends lost 4 bases and 3 bases respectively, with 16 bases between them. CDR3 in amino acids: CASSPYSGLDYEQYF. CDR3 DNA: TGTGCCAGCAGCCCGTACTCGGGGTTGGACTACGAGCAGTACTTC.

The gene calls are TRBV6-6 and TRBJ1-1, with a possible D match to TRBD1 (5 bases). The CDR3 has 13 residues. V lost 10 bases and J lost 7, with 19 bases in between. CDR1 MNHNY and CDR2 SVGAGI come from the germline V gene (reference sequence). For the CDR3, the DNA is TGTGCCACTTTTTTGGGGGGAGCGGGTGAAGCTTTCTTT. It yields the protein CATFLGGAGEAFF.